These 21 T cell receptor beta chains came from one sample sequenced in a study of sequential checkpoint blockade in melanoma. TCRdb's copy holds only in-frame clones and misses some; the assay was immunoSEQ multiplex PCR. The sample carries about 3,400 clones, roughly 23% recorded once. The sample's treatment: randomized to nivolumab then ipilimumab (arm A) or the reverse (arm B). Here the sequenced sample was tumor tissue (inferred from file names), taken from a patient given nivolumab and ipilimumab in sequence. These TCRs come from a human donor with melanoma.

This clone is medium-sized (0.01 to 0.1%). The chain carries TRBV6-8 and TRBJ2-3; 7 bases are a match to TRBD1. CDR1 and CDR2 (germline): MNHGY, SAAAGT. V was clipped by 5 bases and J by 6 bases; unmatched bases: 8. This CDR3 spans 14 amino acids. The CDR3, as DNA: TGTGCCAGCAGTGCGGACAGGAGATCCGATACGCAGTATTTT. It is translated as CASSADRRSDTQYF.

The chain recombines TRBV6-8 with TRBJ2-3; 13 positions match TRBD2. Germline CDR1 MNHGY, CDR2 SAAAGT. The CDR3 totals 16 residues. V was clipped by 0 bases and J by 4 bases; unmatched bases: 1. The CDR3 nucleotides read TGTGCCAGCAGTTACTCACTAGCGGGGGGGCCAGATACGCAGTATTTT. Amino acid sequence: CASSYSLAGGPDTQYF.

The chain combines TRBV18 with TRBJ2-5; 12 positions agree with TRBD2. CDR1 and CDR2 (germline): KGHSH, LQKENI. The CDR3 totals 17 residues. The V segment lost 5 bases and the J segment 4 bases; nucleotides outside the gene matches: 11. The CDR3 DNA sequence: TGTGCCAGCTCATTCCGGACTAGCGGGGAGACCCCAGAGACCCAGTACTTC. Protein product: CASSFRTSGETPETQYF.

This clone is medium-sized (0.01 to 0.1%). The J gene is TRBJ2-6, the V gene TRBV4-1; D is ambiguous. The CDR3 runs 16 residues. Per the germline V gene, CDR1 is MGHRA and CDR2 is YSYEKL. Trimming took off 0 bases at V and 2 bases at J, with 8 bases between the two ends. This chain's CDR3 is CASSQDEGAGANVLTF. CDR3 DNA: TGCGCCAGCAGCCAAGATGAAGGTGCTGGGGCCAACGTCCTGACTTTC.

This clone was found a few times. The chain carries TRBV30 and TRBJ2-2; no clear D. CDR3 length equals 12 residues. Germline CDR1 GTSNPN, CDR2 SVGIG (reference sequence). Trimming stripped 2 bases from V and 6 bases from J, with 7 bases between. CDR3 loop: CAWSWNPGELFF. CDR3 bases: TGTGCCTGGAGTTGGAATCCCGGGGAGCTGTTTTTT.

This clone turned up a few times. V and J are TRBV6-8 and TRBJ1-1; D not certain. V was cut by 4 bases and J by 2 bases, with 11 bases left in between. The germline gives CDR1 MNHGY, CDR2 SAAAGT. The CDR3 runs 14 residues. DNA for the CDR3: TGTGCCAGCAGTTGGGAAAGGCAAAACACTGAAGCTTTCTTT. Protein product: CASSWERQNTEAFF.

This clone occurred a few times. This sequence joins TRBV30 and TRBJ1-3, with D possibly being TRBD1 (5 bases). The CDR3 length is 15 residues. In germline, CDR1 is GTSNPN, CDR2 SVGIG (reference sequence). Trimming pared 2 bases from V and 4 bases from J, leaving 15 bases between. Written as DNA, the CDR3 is TGTGCCTGGAGTATCGGAGGGACGGGAGGAAACACCATATATTTT. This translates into CAWSIGGTGGNTIYF.

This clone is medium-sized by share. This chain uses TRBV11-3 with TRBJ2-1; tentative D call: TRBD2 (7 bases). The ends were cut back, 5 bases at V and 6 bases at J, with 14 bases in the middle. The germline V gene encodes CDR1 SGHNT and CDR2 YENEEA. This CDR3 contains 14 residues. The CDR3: CASSGAAGANEQFF. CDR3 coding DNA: TGTGCCAGCAGCGGAGCGGCGGGGGCCAATGAGCAGTTCTTC.

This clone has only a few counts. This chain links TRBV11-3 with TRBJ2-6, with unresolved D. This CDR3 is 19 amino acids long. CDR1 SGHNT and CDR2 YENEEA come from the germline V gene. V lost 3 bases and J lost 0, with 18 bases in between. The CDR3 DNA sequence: TGTGCCAGCAGCTTGTTAGCAGGTTTCTCTTCCTCTGGGGCCAACGTCCTGACTTTC. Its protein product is CASSLLAGFSSSGANVLTF.

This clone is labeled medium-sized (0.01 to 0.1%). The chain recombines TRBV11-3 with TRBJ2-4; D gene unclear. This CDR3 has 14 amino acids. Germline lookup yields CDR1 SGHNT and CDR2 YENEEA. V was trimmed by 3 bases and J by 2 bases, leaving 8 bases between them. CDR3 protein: CASSFPGPKNIQYF. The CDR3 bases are TGTGCCAGCAGCTTCCCAGGACCCAAAAACATTCAGTACTTC.

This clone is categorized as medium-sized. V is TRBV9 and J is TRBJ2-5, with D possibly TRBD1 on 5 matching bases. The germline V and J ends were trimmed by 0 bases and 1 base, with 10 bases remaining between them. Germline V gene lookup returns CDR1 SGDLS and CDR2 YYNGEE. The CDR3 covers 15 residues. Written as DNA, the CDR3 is TGTGCCAGCAGCGTAGCTGGGGCCACCCAAGAGACCCAGTACTTC. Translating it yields CASSVAGATQETQYF.

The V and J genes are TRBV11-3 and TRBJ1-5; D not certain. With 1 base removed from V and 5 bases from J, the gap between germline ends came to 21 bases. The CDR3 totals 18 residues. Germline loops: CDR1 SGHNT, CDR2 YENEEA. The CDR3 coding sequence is TGTGCCAGCAGCTTAGTTCCCGGCAGGCGCATAGTACATCAGCCCCAGCATTTT. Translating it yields CASSLVPGRRIVHQPQHF.

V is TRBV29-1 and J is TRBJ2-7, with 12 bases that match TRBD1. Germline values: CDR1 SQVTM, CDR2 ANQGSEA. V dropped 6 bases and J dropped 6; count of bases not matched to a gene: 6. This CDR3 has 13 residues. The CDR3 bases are TGCAGCGTGATGGGGACAGGGGGCTCCGAGCAGTACTTC. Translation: CSVMGTGGSEQYF.

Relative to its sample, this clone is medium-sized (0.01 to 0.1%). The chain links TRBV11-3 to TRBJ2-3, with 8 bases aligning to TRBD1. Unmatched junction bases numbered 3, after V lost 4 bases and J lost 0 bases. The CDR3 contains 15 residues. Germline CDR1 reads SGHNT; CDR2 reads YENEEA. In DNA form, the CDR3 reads TGTGCCAGCAGCTCGGGGACAGGCAGCACAGATACGCAGTATTTT. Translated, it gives CASSSGTGSTDTQYF.

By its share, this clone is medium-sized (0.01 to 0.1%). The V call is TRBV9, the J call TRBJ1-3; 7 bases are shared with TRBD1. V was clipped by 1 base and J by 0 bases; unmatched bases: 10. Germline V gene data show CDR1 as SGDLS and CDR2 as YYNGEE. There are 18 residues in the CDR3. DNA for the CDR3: TGTGCCAGCAGCGTAACCGCGGGACAGCCCTACTCTGGAAACACCATATATTTT. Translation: CASSVTAGQPYSGNTIYF.

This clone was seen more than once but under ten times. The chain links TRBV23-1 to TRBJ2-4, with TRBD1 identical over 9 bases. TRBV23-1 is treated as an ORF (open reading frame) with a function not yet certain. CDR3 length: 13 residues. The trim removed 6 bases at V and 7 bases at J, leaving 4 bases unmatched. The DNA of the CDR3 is TGCGCCAGCAGCTATACAGGGGGCAACATTCAGTACTTC. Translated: CASSYTGGNIQYF.

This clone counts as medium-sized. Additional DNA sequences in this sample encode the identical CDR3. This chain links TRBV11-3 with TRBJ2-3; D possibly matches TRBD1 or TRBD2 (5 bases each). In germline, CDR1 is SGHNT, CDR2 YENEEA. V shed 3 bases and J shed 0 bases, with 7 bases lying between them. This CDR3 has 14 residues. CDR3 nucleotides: TGTGCCAGCAGCTTGGGACGCAGCACAGATACGCAGTATTTT. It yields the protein CASSLGRSTDTQYF.

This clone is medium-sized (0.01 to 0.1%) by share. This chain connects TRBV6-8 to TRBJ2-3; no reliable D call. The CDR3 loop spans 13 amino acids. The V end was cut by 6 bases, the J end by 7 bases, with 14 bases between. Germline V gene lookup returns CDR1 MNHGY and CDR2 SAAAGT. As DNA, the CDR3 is TGTGCCAGCAGGACCGACCAACAGCATACGCAGTATTTT. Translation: CASRTDQQHTQYF.

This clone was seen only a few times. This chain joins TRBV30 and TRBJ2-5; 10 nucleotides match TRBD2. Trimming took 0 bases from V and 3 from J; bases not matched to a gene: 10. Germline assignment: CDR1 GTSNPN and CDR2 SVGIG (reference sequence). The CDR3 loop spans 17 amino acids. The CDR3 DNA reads TGTGCCTGGAGTGTAAGCGGGGGGGCGAGGTCAAAAGAGACCCAGTACTTC. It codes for CAWSVSGGARSKETQYF.

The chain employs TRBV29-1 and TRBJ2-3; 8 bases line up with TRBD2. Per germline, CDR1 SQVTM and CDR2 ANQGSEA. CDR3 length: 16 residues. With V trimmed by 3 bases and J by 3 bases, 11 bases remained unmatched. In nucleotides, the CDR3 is TGCAGCGTTGAGCTGGGACCCGGGGGGGGGACAGATACGCAGTATTTT. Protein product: CSVELGPGGGTDTQYF.

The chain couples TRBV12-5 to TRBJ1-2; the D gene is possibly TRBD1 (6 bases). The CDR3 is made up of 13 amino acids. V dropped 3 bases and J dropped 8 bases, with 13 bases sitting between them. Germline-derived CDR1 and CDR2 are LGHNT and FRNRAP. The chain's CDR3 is CASGFQNRDGYTF. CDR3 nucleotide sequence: TGTGCTAGTGGTTTCCAGAACAGGGACGGCTACACCTTC.